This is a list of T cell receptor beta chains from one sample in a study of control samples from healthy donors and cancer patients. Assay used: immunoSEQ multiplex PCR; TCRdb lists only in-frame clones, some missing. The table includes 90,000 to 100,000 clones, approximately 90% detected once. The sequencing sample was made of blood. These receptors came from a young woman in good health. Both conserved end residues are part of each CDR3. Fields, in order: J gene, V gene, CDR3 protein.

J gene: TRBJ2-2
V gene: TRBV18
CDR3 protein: CASSPQRGSGELFF

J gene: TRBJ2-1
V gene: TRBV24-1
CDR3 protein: CATSDPTDRGPVEQFF

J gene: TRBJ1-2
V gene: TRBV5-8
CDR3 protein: CASSYRGVFLGYGYTF

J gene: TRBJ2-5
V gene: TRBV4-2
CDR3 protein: CASSQDLPAARPQYF

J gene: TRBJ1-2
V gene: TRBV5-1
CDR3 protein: CASSTAGQGYGYTF

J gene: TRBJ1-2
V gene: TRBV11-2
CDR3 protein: CASSLEQNYGYTF

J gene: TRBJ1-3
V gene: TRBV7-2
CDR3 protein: CASSSPVSGNTIYF

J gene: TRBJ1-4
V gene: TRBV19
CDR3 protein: CASSIAFGTGEEKLFF

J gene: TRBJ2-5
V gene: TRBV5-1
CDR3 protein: CASSFLETQYF

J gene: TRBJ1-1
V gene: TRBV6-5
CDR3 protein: CASSYRSDAFF

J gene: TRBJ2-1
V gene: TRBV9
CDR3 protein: CASSVGDYNEQFF

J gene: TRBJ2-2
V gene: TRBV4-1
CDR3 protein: CASSQEKEIRKNTGELFF

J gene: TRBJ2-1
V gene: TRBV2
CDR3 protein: CASSGGGAYEQFF

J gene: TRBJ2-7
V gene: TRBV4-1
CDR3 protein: CASSQEGRGYEQYF

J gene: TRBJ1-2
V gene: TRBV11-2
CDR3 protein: CASSPVRGRIHYGYTF

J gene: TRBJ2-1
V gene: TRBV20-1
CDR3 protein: CSARTGQGQFF

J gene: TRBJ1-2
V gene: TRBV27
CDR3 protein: CASCGQGAGANYGYTF

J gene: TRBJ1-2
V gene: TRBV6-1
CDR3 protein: CASSEVGGSNYGYTF

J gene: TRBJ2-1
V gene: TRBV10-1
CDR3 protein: CASSGGSYNEQFF

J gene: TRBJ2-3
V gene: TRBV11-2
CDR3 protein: CASSLRESRGGPDTQYF

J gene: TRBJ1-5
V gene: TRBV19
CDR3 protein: CASRYRDTEYPQHF

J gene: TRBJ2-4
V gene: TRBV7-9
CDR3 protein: CASSLEGSKNIQYF

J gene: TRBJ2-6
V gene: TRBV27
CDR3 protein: CASRFWALNSGANVLTF

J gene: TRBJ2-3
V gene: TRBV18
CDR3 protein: CASSPQWGDTQYF

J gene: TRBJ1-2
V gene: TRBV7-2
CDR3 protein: CASSFRTSNYGYTF

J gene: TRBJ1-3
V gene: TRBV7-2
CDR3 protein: CASSLKPLASGNTIYF

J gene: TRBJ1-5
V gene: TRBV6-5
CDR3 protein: CASSYSRLNNQPQHF

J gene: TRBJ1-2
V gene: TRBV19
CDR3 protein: CASSIGVGNYGYTF

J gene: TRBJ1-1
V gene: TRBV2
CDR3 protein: CASRVDRMNTEAFF

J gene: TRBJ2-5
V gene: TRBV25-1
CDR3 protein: CASQGWGHETQYF

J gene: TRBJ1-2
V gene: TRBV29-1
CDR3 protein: CSVPGQGSYTF

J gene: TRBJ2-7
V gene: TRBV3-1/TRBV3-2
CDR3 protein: CASSQLGRGEQYF

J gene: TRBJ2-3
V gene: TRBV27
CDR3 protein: CASSHTGDTQYF

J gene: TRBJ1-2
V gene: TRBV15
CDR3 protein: CATSRDQGPYGYTF

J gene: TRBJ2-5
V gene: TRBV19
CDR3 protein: CASSGPGSDTETQYF

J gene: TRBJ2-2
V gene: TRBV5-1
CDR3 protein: CASSGVGDRTGELFF

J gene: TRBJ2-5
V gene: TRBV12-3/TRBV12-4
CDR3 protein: CASSRLSQETQYF

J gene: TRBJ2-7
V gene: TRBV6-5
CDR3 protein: CASSYSTAYTYEQYF

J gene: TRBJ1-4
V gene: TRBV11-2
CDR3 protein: CASSVRQQGLSEKLFF

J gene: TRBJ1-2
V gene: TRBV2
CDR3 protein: CASSKTQTANYGYTF

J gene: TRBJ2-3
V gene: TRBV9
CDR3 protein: CASSVGPFEGDTQYF

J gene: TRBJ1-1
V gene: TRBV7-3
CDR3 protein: CASSLRPGTEAFF

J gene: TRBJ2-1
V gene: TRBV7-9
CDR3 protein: CATGTGNNEQFF

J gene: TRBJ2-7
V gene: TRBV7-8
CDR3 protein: CASSLVAGPLSYEQYF

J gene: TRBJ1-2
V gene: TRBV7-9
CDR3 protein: CASTRDGNYGCTF

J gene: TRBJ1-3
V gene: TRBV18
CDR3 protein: CASSLGNTIYF

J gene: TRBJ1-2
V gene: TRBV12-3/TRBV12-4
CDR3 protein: CASSLAGHSLHTF

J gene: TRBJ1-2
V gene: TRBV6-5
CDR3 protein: CASSYDGSWGYTF

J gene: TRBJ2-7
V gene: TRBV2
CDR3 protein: CASSGLGTARYEQYF

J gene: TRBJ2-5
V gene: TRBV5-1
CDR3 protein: CASSLTGETQYF

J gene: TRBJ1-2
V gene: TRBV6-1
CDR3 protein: CASSGIRTGWQGGYTF

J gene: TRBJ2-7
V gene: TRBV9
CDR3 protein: CASTPGQGISMAYEQYF

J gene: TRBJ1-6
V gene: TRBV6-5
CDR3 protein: CASTEDREDSLHF

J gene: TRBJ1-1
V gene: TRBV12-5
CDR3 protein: CASGTTGFPNTEAFF

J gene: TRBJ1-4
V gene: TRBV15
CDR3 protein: CATSSGLREKLFF

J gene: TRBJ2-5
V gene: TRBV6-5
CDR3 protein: CASSSGDRGQYF

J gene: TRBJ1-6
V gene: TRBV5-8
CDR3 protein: CASSLGQGRVRALHF

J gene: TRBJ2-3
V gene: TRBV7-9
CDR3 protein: CASSLGTSGTDTQYF

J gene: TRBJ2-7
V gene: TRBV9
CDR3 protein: CASSVNILDEQYF